Listed here are 14 T cell receptor beta chains from one sample, sequenced in a study of breast tumors, draining lymph nodes, adjacent tissues (TCRdb year 2016). The library relied on multiplex PCR. For sequencing, an Illumina HiSeq 2000 was employed. The raw public data were reprocessed by TCRdb itself: fastp quality trimming at Q25, MiXCR clonotype calling, in-frame beta chains only. Rows merge per CDR3 protein into single entries with the most common DNA and genes. This sample gives 150,000 to 200,000 distinct CDR3 sequences in total; about 33% of them show up just once. Roughly 4.5% of the sample rests with the top ten. The lymph node samples were taken from the axillary draining lymph nodes of breast cancer patients. What was sequenced was axillary lymph node tissue. All receptors derive from a female donor with breast cancer. Some clones in this sample may be carry-over from other donors' samples.

Notes on this clonotype: A read error may produce the germline difference seen at one junction end. The chain joins TRBV13 to TRBJ2-3; D gene ambiguous. Germline assignment: CDR1 PRHDT and CDR2 FYEKMQ (reference sequence). The CDR3 length is 13 residues. CDR3 DNA sequence: TGTGCCCGCAGCAAGCCTCGCACAGATACGCAGTATTTT. Residues: CARSKPRTDTQYF.

This clonotype turned up a few times. This could be a read error, since a much larger clone is one nucleotide away. This sequence joins TRBV12-3 or TRBV12-4 and TRBJ2-1; D is perhaps TRBD1 (6 bases). There are 13 residues in the CDR3. V lost 7 bases to trimming and J lost 8 bases, with 15 bases between them. CDR3 amino acids: CASNGQCTDEQFF. The CDR3 DNA reads TGTGCCAGCAACGGACAGTGTACGGATGAGCAGTTCTTC.

In the case of this clonotype: No conserved phenylalanine or tryptophan is present at the end of the CDR3, so a read error is the likely explanation. V gene TRBV15 combines with J gene TRBJ1-5, with 8 bases aligning to TRBD1. Germline assignment: CDR1 LNHNV and CDR2 YYDKDF (reference sequence). The CDR3 has 17 residues. The CDR3 sequence: CATSRLDRAFSNRPQHL. Here the CDR3 DNA reads TGTGCCACCAGCAGATTGGACAGGGCGTTTAGCAATCGGCCCCAGCATCTT.

This clonotype was counted many times. The chain employs TRBV27 and TRBJ1-2; 7 nucleotides align to TRBD1. Germline assignment: CDR1 MNHEY and CDR2 SMNVEV (reference sequence). The CDR3 runs to 13 residues. Trimming at V came to 9 bases and at J to 2 bases, leaving 6 bases not matched to a gene. The CDR3 coding sequence is TGTGCCAGTAGCTTCAGGGGGAACTATGGCTACACCTTC. This translates into CASSFRGNYGYTF.

The rearrangement links TRBV29-1 to TRBJ1-4, with D perhaps matching TRBD1 (6 bases). Germline V gene data show CDR1 as SQVTM and CDR2 as ANQGSEA. V was clipped by 4 bases and J by 1 base, with 16 bases between them. The CDR3 runs 16 residues. The CDR3 spells CSVVPLTGGTNEKLFF. The CDR3 DNA follows: TGCAGCGTTGTACCCCTGACAGGCGGAACTAATGAAAAACTGTTTTTT.

The genes are TRBV6-2 or TRBV6-3 and TRBJ1-2; the D is unclear. The CDR3 has 14 amino acids. V gave up 8 bases and J gave up 0 bases, with 13 bases separating them. The V gene's germline CDR1 is MNHEY and CDR2 SVGEGT. CDR3 region: CASASGSANYGYTF. Here the CDR3 DNA reads TGTGCCAGCGCGTCCGGGTCGGCTAACTATGGCTACACCTTC.

This clonotype has ten or more counts. This chain uses TRBV7-6 with TRBJ2-2; the D gene could be TRBD1 or TRBD2 (7 bases each). The CDR3 has 16 residues. The germline V gene has CDR1 SGHVS and CDR2 FNYEAQ. V was cut by 2 bases and J by 6 bases, with 16 bases left in between. The CDR3 coding sequence is TGTGCCAGCAGCTTACAGGGGGGGCATATCCCCGGGGAGCTGTTTTTT. Its translation: CASSLQGGHIPGELFF.

This clonotype was seen ten or more times. The V call is TRBV5-6, the J call TRBJ1-2, with unresolved D. There are 14 residues in the CDR3. In germline, CDR1 is SGHDT, CDR2 YYEEEE. Trimming left V 6 bases short and J 2 bases short, with 14 bases between. CDR3 sequence: CASNLVSANYGYTF. For the CDR3, the DNA is TGTGCCAGCAACCTGGTGTCAGCGAACTATGGCTACACCTTC.

This clonotype was seen ten or more times. In DNA, the CDR3 is TGTGCCAGCAGGAACTTGGACGATGATAATTCACCCCTCCACTTT. Protein product: CASRNLDDDNSPLHF. The V and J genes are TRBV12-3 or TRBV12-4 and TRBJ1-6; D call uncertain. The CDR3 contains 15 residues. V was clipped by 6 bases and J by 5 bases, with 14 bases between them.

This clonotype was recorded at least ten times. V is TRBV11-3 and J is TRBJ2-3; unclear D gene. Germline V gene data show CDR1 as SGHNT and CDR2 as YENEEA. V was shortened by 1 base and J by 5 bases, with 13 bases between the two germline ends. There are 15 residues in the CDR3. The CDR3 sequence is CASSLGDVWGDTQYF. The CDR3 DNA follows: TGTGCCAGCAGCTTAGGGGATGTCTGGGGAGATACGCAGTATTTT.

This clonotype was observed at least ten times. J is TRBJ2-7 and V is TRBV6-4; tentative D call: TRBD2 (5 bases). The CDR3 extends over 15 amino acids. Germline V gene sequence: CDR1 MRHNA, CDR2 SNTAGT. V lost 6 bases to trimming and J lost 3 bases, with 18 bases between them. The CDR3 coding sequence is TGTGCCAGCAGGGAACAATCCACGGGGATCTACGAGCAGTACTTC. Protein product: CASREQSTGIYEQYF.

This clonotype was seen at least ten times. The rearrangement links TRBV6-2 or TRBV6-3 to TRBJ2-5, with 8 bases identical to TRBD2. Germline V gives CDR1 MNHEY, CDR2 SVGEGT. The CDR3 loop spans 15 amino acids. The ends lost 0 bases at V and 7 bases at J; junction bases unmatched: 7. The CDR3 is CASSYSTGGRGTQYF. The CDR3, as DNA: TGTGCCAGCAGTTACTCAACGGGGGGGCGAGGGACCCAGTACTTC.

A word on this clonotype: This may arise from a read error, as a much more abundant clone is one base away. The chain joins TRBV5-6 to TRBJ2-5; D may match TRBD1 or TRBD2 (5 bases each). The CDR3 consists of 16 residues. Looked up from germline, CDR1 is SGHDT and CDR2 is YYEEEE. The CDR3, as DNA: TGTGCCAGCAGCTTGGGGGTCGGGGCAGCCCAAGAGACCCAGTGCTTC. Its translation: CASSLGVGAAQETQCF.

In regard to this clonotype: The CDR3 carries no conserved terminal phenylalanine or tryptophan, so it likely arises from a read error. The chain is built from TRBV20-1 and TRBJ1-1; D not resolved. The CDR3 length is 12 residues. V was cut by 5 bases and J by 1 base, with 8 bases left in between. Germline assignment: CDR1 DFQATT and CDR2 SNEGSKA (reference sequence). The CDR3 sequence is CSARGANTEAFL. CDR3 nucleotides: TGCAGTGCTCGCGGCGCGAACACTGAAGCTTTCTTG.